Included here is one TCR beta chain sequence, with context. These data originate in a study of TIL therapy for anti-PD-1-resistant metastatic lung cancer. Study-wide background: Progressing patients received lymphodepletion, expanded TIL infusion and IL-2.

Sequencing used immunoSEQ v3. Measured with immunoSEQ multiplex PCR; TCRdb has only the in-frame clones, and not every one. The sample yields over 20,000 clones, under 80% seen once. The time point denotes: pre-treatment sample, taken before nivolumab and TIL therapy. The length of the CDR3 is 15 residues. Trimming left V 0 bases short and J 5 bases short, with 14 bases between. Germline CDR1 is MNHEY and CDR2 is SMNVEV (reference sequence). The V gene is TRBV27, the J gene TRBJ2-7, with D possibly TRBD1 on 5 matching bases. This TCR came from a person between 25 and 79 years old with non-small cell lung cancer. The sequences come from blood, collected at baseline. The DNA for the CDR3 is TGTGCCAGCAGTTTATCAAGGGGTGTGCCCGACGAGCAGTACTTC. This gives the protein CASSLSRGVPDEQYF.